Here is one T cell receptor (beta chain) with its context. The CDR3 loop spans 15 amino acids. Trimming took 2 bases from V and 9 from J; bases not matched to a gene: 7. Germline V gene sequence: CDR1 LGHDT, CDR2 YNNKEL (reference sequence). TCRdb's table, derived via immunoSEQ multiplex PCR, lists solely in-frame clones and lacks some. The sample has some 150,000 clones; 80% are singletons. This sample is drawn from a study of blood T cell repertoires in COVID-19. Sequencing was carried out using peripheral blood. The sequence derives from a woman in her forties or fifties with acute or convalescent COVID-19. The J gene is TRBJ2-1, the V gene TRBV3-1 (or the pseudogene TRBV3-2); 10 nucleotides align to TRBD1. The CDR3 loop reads CASSQPGQGITEQFF. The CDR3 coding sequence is TGTGCCAGCAGCCAACCGGGACAGGGGATAACTGAGCAGTTCTTC.